A selection of T cell receptor beta chains follows, all from one sample in a study of neoadjuvant anti-PD-1 for oral cavity cancer. This table comes from immunoSEQ multiplex PCR, and its TCRdb copy is limited to in-frame clones, with some not included. The sample has tens of thousands of clones, around four fifths seen once. This specimen consisted of PBMCs, obtained before nivolumab (anti-PD-1) treatment. The receptor source for this set is a person between 35 and 79 years old with oral cavity squamous cell carcinoma. CDR3s include the opening cysteine and the closing phenylalanine or tryptophan. D genes are given only for firm matches. Clone size is not always given. Where it is, it says once, few, many or a class for expanded clones.

>TRBJ2-7|TRBD2|-|TRBV7-9
CASSLGSGGGYEQYF
TGTGCCAGCAGCTTGGGCTCGGGCGGGGGTTACGAGCAGTACTTC
>TRBJ2-5|-|once|TRBV18
CASSQSLGKTGETQYF
TGTGCCAGCTCACAAAGTCTGGGGAAGACCGGGGAGACCCAGTACTTC
>TRBJ2-6|-|-|TRBV28
CASSFGGWGANVLTF
TGTGCCAGCAGTTTTGGGGGATGGGGGGCCAACGTCCTGACTTTC
>TRBJ2-7|-|-|TRBV30
CAWGHLYEQYF
TGTGCCTGGGGACACCTCTACGAGCAGTACTTC
>TRBJ1-3|-|-|TRBV5-4
CASSSPDSGNTIYF
TGTGCCAGCAGTTCCCCCGACTCTGGAAACACCATATATTTT
>TRBJ2-3|-|-|TRBV9
CASSQGGGTDTQYF
TGTGCCAGCAGCCAGGGGGGGGGCACAGATACGCAGTATTTT
>TRBJ1-3|-|-|TRBV27
CASSNTGSSGNTIYF
TGTGCCAGCAGTAACACAGGGAGCTCTGGAAACACCATATATTTT
>TRBJ2-5|TRBD2|-|TRBV7-9
CASSWTSGGLGETQYF
TGTGCCAGCAGCTGGACTAGCGGGGGCTTGGGGGAGACCCAGTACTTC
>TRBJ2-1|-|-|TRBV19
CASSVWGIYNEQFF
TGTGCCAGTAGTGTATGGGGTATCTACAATGAGCAGTTCTTC
>TRBJ2-7|-|-|TRBV6-6
CASSYLSGHEQYF
TGTGCCAGCAGTTACCTAAGCGGCCACGAGCAGTACTTC
>TRBJ2-1|TRBD1|-|TRBV7-2
CASRRGGQGYNEQFF
TGTGCCAGCAGGAGAGGGGGACAGGGTTACAATGAGCAGTTCTTC
>TRBJ2-1|-|-|TRBV10-1
CASSGLAGSSYNEQFF
TGCGCCAGCAGTGGCTTGGCGGGGAGCTCCTACAATGAGCAGTTCTTC
>TRBJ2-1|TRBD1|-|TRBV5-6
CASSRRDRTVF
TGTGCCAGCAGCCGACGGGACAGGACGGTCTTC
>TRBJ1-2|-|-|TRBV10-3
CAISSGSLRYGYTF
TGTGCCATCAGTTCAGGGAGCTTAAGGTATGGCTACACCTTC
>TRBJ2-7|TRBD1|-|TRBV27
CASSLLPTGTYEQYF
TGTGCCAGCAGTTTACTCCCGACAGGGACCTACGAGCAGTACTTC
>TRBJ2-5|-|-|TRBV10-3
CAISESQGEETQYF
TGTGCCATCAGTGAGTCCCAAGGGGAAGAGACCCAGTACTTC
>TRBJ2-7|-|-|TRBV7-2
CASSFKVSSYEQYF
TGTGCCAGCAGCTTCAAGGTGTCCTCCTACGAGCAGTACTTC
>TRBJ2-3|TRBD2|-|TRBV9
CASSAPAGLGYTDTQYF
TGTGCCAGCAGCGCCCCAGCGGGGTTGGGGTACACAGATACGCAGTATTTT
>TRBJ2-7|TRBD2|-|TRBV10-2
CASSGTSGTPEQYF
TGCGCCAGCAGTGGGACTAGCGGGACTCCCGAGCAGTACTTC
>TRBJ1-3|-|-|TRBV7-2
CASTSQGGNTIYF
TGTGCCAGCACCTCCCAGGGTGGAAACACCATATATTTT
>TRBJ2-7|TRBD1|-|TRBV4-1
CASSQSRGTGDYEQYF
TGCGCCAGCAGCCAATCCCGCGGGACAGGGGACTACGAGCAGTACTTC
>TRBJ2-1|TRBD2|-|TRBV27
CAVGTSGRAYNEQFF
TGTGCCGTAGGGACTAGCGGGAGGGCATACAATGAGCAGTTCTTC
>TRBJ2-3|-|-|TRBV2
CASSGWDASDTQYF
TGTGCCAGCAGTGGGTGGGACGCCTCAGATACGCAGTATTTT
>TRBJ2-3|TRBD2|-|TRBV19
CASTGTSATDTQYF
TGTGCCAGTACCGGGACTAGCGCCACAGATACGCAGTATTTT
>TRBJ2-2|TRBD2|-|TRBV13
CASSPRGPSGRLGELFF
TGTGCCAGCAGCCCGCGGGGACCTAGCGGGAGGCTCGGGGAGCTGTTTTTT
>TRBJ1-2|-|once|TRBV5-6
CASSRGVWGYTF
TGTGCCAGCAGCCGCGGGGTGTGGGGCTACACCTTC
>TRBJ2-7|TRBD2|once|TRBV9
CASSVGGHSGRAYEQYF
TGTGCCAGCAGCGTGGGGGGACATAGCGGGAGGGCCTACGAGCAGTACTTC
>TRBJ1-3|TRBD1|few|TRBV27
CASSLTGVIGNTIYF
TGTGCCAGCAGTTTAACAGGGGTGATCGGAAACACCATATATTTT
>TRBJ1-2|-|-|TRBV30
CAISLAYGYTF
TGTGCCATATCTCTGGCCTATGGCTACACCTTC
>TRBJ1-2|-|-|TRBV28
CASSSIFPGGYTF
TGTGCCAGCAGTTCCATATTTCCGGGCGGCTACACCTTC
>TRBJ1-2|-|-|TRBV10-3
CAISEEGRIYGYTF
TGTGCCATCAGTGAGGAGGGACGGATATATGGCTACACCTTC
>TRBJ1-1|TRBD1|-|TRBV19
CASSERDRGTDEAFF
TGTGCCAGTAGTGAAAGGGACAGGGGAACGGATGAAGCTTTCTTT
>TRBJ1-2|-|few|TRBV28
CASRKGHSSWGYTF
TGTGCCAGCAGAAAGGGACACTCCTCCTGGGGCTACACCTTC
>TRBJ1-3|-|-|TRBV13
CASSLGLLGGNTIYF
TGTGCCAGCAGCCTGGGACTTCTGGGTGGAAACACCATATATTTT
>TRBJ1-4|TRBD1|-|TRBV5-1
CASSITGGSGEKLFF
TGCGCCAGCAGCATCACAGGGGGTTCGGGGGAAAAACTGTTTTTT
>TRBJ1-5|-|-|TRBV2
CATTRDTYQPQHF
TGTGCCACCACCCGGGACACTTATCAGCCCCAGCATTTT
>TRBJ2-7|-|-|TRBV29-1
CSVRSSYEQYF
TGCAGCGTTCGGAGCTCCTACGAGCAGTACTTC